A single TCR beta chain is shown here with its context. Its antigen is unidentified. This table comes from immunoSEQ multiplex PCR, and its TCRdb copy is limited to in-frame clones, with some not included. This sample has 100,000 or so clones, with approximately 90% found just once. The data are from a study of PD-1 blockade in classical Hodgkin lymphoma. Germline V gene lookup returns CDR1 MNHEY and CDR2 SVGAGI. V was pared by 3 bases and J by 1 base, with 15 bases between. CDR3 size: 16 residues. Study-wide results and caveats: At C4D1, TCR diversity had climbed significantly for CD4+ cells, though not for CD8+ cells. Those achieving complete response showed baseline diversity like newly diagnosed patients. Newly diagnosed patients reportedly had lower baseline TCR diversity than healthy donors.

The time point was: cycle 4 day 1 (C4D1), after more than five weeks of nivolumab. Exposure to brentuximab vedotin varied, and each patient had relapsed following autologous stem cell transplantation. Best responses included complete response and partial response; otherwise, the best response was progressive disease. This receptor was obtained from a human donor with classical Hodgkin lymphoma. The sequencing used peripheral blood mononuclear cells (PBMCs), collected before the fourth cycle of nivolumab. This chain uses TRBV6-5 with TRBJ2-5, with D maybe TRBD2 (6 bases). The CDR3 DNA sequence: TGTGCCAGCAGTTATGGAAGCGGGCCTCCCCAAGAGACCCAGTACTTC. As protein: CASSYGSGPPQETQYF.